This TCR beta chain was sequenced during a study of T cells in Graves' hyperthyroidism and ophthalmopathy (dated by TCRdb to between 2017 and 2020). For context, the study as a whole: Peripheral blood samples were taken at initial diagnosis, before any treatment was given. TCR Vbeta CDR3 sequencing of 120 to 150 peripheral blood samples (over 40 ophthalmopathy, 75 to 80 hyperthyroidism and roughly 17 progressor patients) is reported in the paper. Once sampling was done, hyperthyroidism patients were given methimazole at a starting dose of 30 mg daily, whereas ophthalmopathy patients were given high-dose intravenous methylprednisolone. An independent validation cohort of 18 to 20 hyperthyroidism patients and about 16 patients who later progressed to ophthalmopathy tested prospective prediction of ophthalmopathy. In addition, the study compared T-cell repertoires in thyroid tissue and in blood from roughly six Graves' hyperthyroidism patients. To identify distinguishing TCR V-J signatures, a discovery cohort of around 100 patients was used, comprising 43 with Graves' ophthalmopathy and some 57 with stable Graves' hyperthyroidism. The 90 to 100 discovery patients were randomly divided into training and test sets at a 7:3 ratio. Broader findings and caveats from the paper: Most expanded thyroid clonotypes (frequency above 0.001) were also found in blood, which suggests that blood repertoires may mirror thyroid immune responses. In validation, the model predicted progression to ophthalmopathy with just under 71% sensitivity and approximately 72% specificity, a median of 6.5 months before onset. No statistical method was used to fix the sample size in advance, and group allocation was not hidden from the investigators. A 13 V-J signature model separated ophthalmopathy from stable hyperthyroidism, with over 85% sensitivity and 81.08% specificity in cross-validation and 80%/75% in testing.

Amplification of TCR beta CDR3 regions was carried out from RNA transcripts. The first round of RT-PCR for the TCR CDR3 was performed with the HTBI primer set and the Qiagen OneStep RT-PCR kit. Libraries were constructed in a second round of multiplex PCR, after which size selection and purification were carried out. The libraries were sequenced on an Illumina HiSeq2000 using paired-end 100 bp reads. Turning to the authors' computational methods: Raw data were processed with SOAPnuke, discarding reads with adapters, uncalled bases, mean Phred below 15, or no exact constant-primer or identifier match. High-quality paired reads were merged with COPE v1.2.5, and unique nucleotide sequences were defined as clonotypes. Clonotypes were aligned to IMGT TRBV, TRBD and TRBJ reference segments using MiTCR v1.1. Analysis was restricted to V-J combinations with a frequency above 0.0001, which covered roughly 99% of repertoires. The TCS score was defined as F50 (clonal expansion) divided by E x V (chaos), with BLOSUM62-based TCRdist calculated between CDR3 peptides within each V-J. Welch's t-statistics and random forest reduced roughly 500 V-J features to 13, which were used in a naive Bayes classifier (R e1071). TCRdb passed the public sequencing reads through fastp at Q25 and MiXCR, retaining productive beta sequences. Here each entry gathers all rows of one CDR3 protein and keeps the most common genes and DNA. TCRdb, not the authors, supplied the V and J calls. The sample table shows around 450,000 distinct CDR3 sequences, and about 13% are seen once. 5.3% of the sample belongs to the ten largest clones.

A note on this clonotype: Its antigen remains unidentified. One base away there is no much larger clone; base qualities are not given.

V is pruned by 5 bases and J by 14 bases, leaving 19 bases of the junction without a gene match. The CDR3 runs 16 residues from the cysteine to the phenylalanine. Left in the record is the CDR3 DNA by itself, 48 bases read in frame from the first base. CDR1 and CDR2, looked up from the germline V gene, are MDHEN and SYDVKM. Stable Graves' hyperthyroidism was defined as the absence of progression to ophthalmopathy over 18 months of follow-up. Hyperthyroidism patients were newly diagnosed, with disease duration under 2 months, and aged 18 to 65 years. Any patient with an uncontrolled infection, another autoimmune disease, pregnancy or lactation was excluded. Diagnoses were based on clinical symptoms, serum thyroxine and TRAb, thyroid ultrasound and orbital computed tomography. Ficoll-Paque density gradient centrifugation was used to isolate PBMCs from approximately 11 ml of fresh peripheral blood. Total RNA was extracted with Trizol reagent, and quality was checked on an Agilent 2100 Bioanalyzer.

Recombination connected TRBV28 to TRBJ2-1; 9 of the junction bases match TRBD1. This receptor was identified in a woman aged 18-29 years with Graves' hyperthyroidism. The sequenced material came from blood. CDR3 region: CASSTLPRDRDKKKFF. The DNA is TGTGCCAGCAGTACCTTACCCCGGGACAGGGATAAAAAAAAGTTCTTC.